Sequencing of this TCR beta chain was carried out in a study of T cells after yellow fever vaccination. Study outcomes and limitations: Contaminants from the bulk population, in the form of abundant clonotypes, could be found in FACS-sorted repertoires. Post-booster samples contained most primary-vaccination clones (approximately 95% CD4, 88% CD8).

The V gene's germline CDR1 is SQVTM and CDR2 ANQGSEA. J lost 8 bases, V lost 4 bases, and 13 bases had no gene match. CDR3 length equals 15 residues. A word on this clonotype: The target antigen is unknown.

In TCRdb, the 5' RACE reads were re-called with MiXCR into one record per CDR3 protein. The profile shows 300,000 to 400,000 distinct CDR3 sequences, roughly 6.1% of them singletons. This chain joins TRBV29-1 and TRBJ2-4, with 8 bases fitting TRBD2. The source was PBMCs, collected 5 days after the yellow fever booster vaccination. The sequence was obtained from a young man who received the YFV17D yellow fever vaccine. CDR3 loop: CSVAREAGVFDIQYF. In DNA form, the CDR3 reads TGCAGCGTTGCTCGGGAAGCGGGAGTATTTGACATTCAGTACTTC.